The rows below give T cell receptor beta chains drawn from one sample of a study of PD-1 blockade in mismatch repair-deficient tumors. Repertoires were generated with immunoSEQ multiplex PCR, while TCRdb's copy carries only in-frame clones and drops some. Here the sample spans 76,000 or so clones, around 80% being singletons. The sample consisted of peripheral blood, taken 44 weeks after starting pembrolizumab. The receptors stem from an adult with mismatch repair-deficient cancer. CDR3s include the opening cysteine and the closing phenylalanine or tryptophan. The order of the fields is clone size, J gene, D gene, V gene, CDR3 DNA, CDR3 protein. D genes are given only for firm matches. Some rows mark clone size as missing; the rest say once, few, many or name a class of expanded clone.

clone size: .; J gene: TRBJ1-4; D gene: .; V gene: TRBV5-6; CDR3 DNA: TGTGCCAGCAGCTTGACAGGGCTTAATGAAAAACTGTTTTTT; CDR3 protein: CASSLTGLNEKLFF
clone size: .; J gene: TRBJ2-5; D gene: .; V gene: TRBV5-3; CDR3 DNA: TGTGCCAGAAGCATGGGACCGCCGTACCAAGAGACCCAGTACTTC; CDR3 protein: CARSMGPPYQETQYF
clone size: few; J gene: TRBJ1-1; D gene: .; V gene: TRBV7-9; CDR3 DNA: TGTGCCAGCAGCTTAGAACCGAACACTGAAGCTTTCTTT; CDR3 protein: CASSLEPNTEAFF
clone size: .; J gene: TRBJ2-7; D gene: .; V gene: TRBV27; CDR3 DNA: TGTGCCAGCAGTTTATCCGGGACCGAGCAGTACTTC; CDR3 protein: CASSLSGTEQYF
clone size: .; J gene: TRBJ2-7; D gene: TRBD1; V gene: TRBV11-1; CDR3 DNA: TGTGCCAGCACCGTTAACCGGGACAGTACCTACGAGCAGTACTTC; CDR3 protein: CASTVNRDSTYEQYF
clone size: .; J gene: TRBJ2-2; D gene: .; V gene: TRBV2; CDR3 DNA: TGTGCCAGTGGAGGGGCTGGGAGGAACACCGGGGAGCTGTTTTTT; CDR3 protein: CASGGAGRNTGELFF
clone size: .; J gene: TRBJ1-4; D gene: .; V gene: TRBV30; CDR3 DNA: TGTGCCTGGAGTTCAGGGACTGCCAATGAAAAACTGTTTTTT; CDR3 protein: CAWSSGTANEKLFF
clone size: .; J gene: TRBJ2-1; D gene: TRBD1; V gene: TRBV6-5; CDR3 DNA: TGTGCCAGCAGACCACAGGGGTACGGTGAGCAGTTCTTC; CDR3 protein: CASRPQGYGEQFF
clone size: .; J gene: TRBJ2-5; D gene: .; V gene: TRBV7-9; CDR3 DNA: TGTGCCAGCAGCTTATCTAGCCAAGAGACCCAGTACTTC; CDR3 protein: CASSLSSQETQYF
clone size: .; J gene: TRBJ2-1; D gene: .; V gene: TRBV15; CDR3 DNA: TGTGCCACCAGTTTAAGCGGGTATTACCTGTTCTTC; CDR3 protein: CATSLSGYYLFF
clone size: .; J gene: TRBJ1-1; D gene: .; V gene: TRBV14; CDR3 DNA: TGTGCCAGCAGCCAAGATGAGACAGTCGGAGAAGCTTTCTTT; CDR3 protein: CASSQDETVGEAFF
clone size: few; J gene: TRBJ2-5; D gene: TRBD2; V gene: TRBV19; CDR3 DNA: TGTGCCAGTAGTAGCCTGGGACTAGCGCAAGAGACCCAGTACTTC; CDR3 protein: CASSSLGLAQETQYF
clone size: once; J gene: TRBJ2-1; D gene: .; V gene: TRBV6-5; CDR3 DNA: TGTGCCAGCAGTTACGCTACTAGGGCCTACAATGAGCAGTTCTTC; CDR3 protein: CASSYATRAYNEQFF
clone size: .; J gene: TRBJ2-5; D gene: .; V gene: TRBV5-6; CDR3 DNA: TGTGCCAGCAGCGTTGGCGGGCAGATTGGGCGGACCCAGTACTTC; CDR3 protein: CASSVGGQIGRTQYF
clone size: .; J gene: TRBJ2-1; D gene: TRBD2; V gene: TRBV6-5; CDR3 DNA: TGTGCCAGCAGTCATACTAGCGGGAGATTGAATGAGCAGTTCTTC; CDR3 protein: CASSHTSGRLNEQFF
clone size: .; J gene: TRBJ2-7; D gene: .; V gene: TRBV9; CDR3 DNA: TGTGCCAGCAGCTCCGTCGGCAAAGACGAGCAGTACTTC; CDR3 protein: CASSSVGKDEQYF
clone size: .; J gene: TRBJ1-5; D gene: .; V gene: TRBV4-1; CDR3 DNA: TGCGCCAGCAGCCAAGTTGGGGGTCAGCCCCAGCATTTT; CDR3 protein: CASSQVGGQPQHF
clone size: .; J gene: TRBJ2-7; D gene: .; V gene: TRBV5-1; CDR3 DNA: TGCGCCAGCAGCCGTGATAACCCTCGTGTGAGCTCCTACGAGCAGTACTTC; CDR3 protein: CASSRDNPRVSSYEQYF
clone size: .; J gene: TRBJ2-7; D gene: .; V gene: TRBV2; CDR3 DNA: TGTGCCAGCCGGTTCGTAGGATACGAGCAGTACTTC; CDR3 protein: CASRFVGYEQYF
clone size: .; J gene: TRBJ2-2; D gene: .; V gene: TRBV11-2; CDR3 DNA: TGTGCCAGCAGCCCCGGGACTTTTACAGGGGAGCTGTTTTTT; CDR3 protein: CASSPGTFTGELFF
clone size: few; J gene: TRBJ1-3; D gene: .; V gene: TRBV7-2; CDR3 DNA: TGTGCCAGCAGCCCCGGGTACACCTCTGGAAACACCATATATTTT; CDR3 protein: CASSPGYTSGNTIYF
clone size: .; J gene: TRBJ2-7; D gene: TRBD1; V gene: TRBV5-8; CDR3 DNA: TGTGCCAGCAGCTTGGGGTTCGGGACAGGGGGCGAGCAGTACTTC; CDR3 protein: CASSLGFGTGGEQYF
clone size: few; J gene: TRBJ2-7; D gene: .; V gene: TRBV27; CDR3 DNA: TGTGCCAGCAGTATTACGGGGCTAGCGACCGAGCAGTACTTC; CDR3 protein: CASSITGLATEQYF
clone size: .; J gene: TRBJ1-1; D gene: TRBD1; V gene: TRBV6-5; CDR3 DNA: TGTGCCAGCAGTTTGGGGACAGCTGTGAACACTGAAGCTTTCTTT; CDR3 protein: CASSLGTAVNTEAFF
clone size: .; J gene: TRBJ2-7; D gene: .; V gene: TRBV11-3; CDR3 DNA: TGTGCCAGCAGCTCCGAAGGGTGGTCCTACGAGCAGTACTTC; CDR3 protein: CASSSEGWSYEQYF
clone size: .; J gene: TRBJ1-5; D gene: .; V gene: TRBV15; CDR3 DNA: TGTGCCACCAGCAGAGAATCTGGGGGTGGGCAGCCCCAGCATTTT; CDR3 protein: CATSRESGGGQPQHF
clone size: once; J gene: TRBJ1-3; D gene: .; V gene: TRBV5-4; CDR3 DNA: TGTGCCAGCAGCTTGAGTCGGGGGGCGAGCTCTGGAAACACCATATATTTT; CDR3 protein: CASSLSRGASSGNTIYF
clone size: few; J gene: TRBJ2-3; D gene: .; V gene: TRBV10-3; CDR3 DNA: TGTGCCATCAGTGAGGTTCGCCTTCGCGGAGATACGCAGTATTTT; CDR3 protein: CAISEVRLRGDTQYF
clone size: .; J gene: TRBJ2-5; D gene: TRBD1; V gene: TRBV9; CDR3 DNA: TGTGCCAGCAGCGAGAGGCCAGGGGGAGAGACCCAGTACTTC; CDR3 protein: CASSERPGGETQYF
clone size: .; J gene: TRBJ1-4; D gene: .; V gene: TRBV2; CDR3 DNA: TGTGCCAGCAGTGGCACAGTTTCTTCGGAGGCTAATGAAAAACTGTTTTTT; CDR3 protein: CASSGTVSSEANEKLFF
clone size: .; J gene: TRBJ1-5; D gene: .; V gene: TRBV7-2; CDR3 DNA: TGTGCCAGCAGCTCCCGACCGGGGCCAGCAAATCAGCCCCAGCATTTT; CDR3 protein: CASSSRPGPANQPQHF
clone size: .; J gene: TRBJ2-3; D gene: .; V gene: TRBV9; CDR3 DNA: TGTGCCAGCAGCGTAGGTGTCAGCGAAATCACAGATACGCAGTATTTT; CDR3 protein: CASSVGVSEITDTQYF